The entry below describes one TCR beta chain. Its antigen target is currently unknown. The sample holds no much larger clone one base away, and base qualities are not on file. The data are from a study of blood T cell repertoires in COVID-19 (dated by TCRdb to the early 2020s). Notes on the research overall: The collaborator samples originated in the United States, Italy and Spain and spanned the acute and convalescent phases of COVID-19. The material from the prospective study consisted of cDNA or gDNA derived from T cells, B-cell-depleted T cells, or PBMCs. Deeply sampled blood TCRbeta repertoires from subjects exposed to, actively infected with, or recovered from COVID-19 were included in the dataset. The repertoires were released in a freely available public database intended as a resource for research on the immune response to SARS-CoV-2. The samples were drawn from the first 160 participants of the ongoing ImmuneRACE study and from 1,254 subjects provided by 6 global collaborators. A de-identified subject ID, COVID-19 status, age in years and sex were almost always included in the sample metadata. Where available, HLA class I and class II types were taken from metadata supplied by the sample provider and were not determined by assay-based typing. The paper's findings and limits, for the study overall: How much clinical and demographic metadata was included differed by source and by participant, and the metadata was provided uncurated.

One collaborating source in Seattle enrolled patients during active infection and followed them longitudinally through the course of disease. Whole blood was collected in K2EDTA tubes by collaborating institutions according to the institutions' own protocols. For TCRbeta analysis, collaborators shipped samples as frozen whole blood, isolated PBMCs, or DNA extracted from either of those sample types. TCRbeta CDR3 regions were amplified from genomic DNA using the immunoSEQ Assay, a bias-controlled multiplex PCR. Concerning the study's data processing: Within the assay, amplification of reference gene primers was used to estimate how many nucleated cells each sample contained. Sequence reads were collapsed and filtered to measure the absolute abundance of every unique TCRbeta CDR3 rearrangement. For each sample, productive Simpson clonality was calculated as the square root of Simpson's diversity index across productive rearrangements. This immuneACCESS table, as held by TCRdb, lists in-frame sequences with V and J called but not all clones. Of the missing ones, under half trace to an unresolved V gene in checked studies; the others have no known cause. The V and J calls and clone size come from that table; D and trimming were worked out from the DNA. The table for this sample lists 390,000 or so clones; approximately 87% of them were counted only once. The ten biggest clones cover 10% of the sample.

V and J lose 0 bases and 2 bases, and a span of 7 bases separates them. From its cysteine to its phenylalanine, the CDR3 spans 14 amino acids. Only the CDR3 region is kept as DNA, spanning 42 bases read in frame from base 1. As encoded in the germline V gene (reference sequence), CDR1 is MNHNY while CDR2 is SVGAGI. The TCR sequence derives from a woman aged 30 to 39 with COVID-19, enrolled during active disease. The sequenced sample was peripheral blood. The rearrangement combines TRBV6-6 with TRBJ1-1; no D gene is confidently identified. The sequence in DNA is TGTGCCAGCAGTTACTCGCGAGGAAACACTGAAGCTTTCTTT. Translated, it reads CASSYSRGNTEAFF.